This T cell receptor beta chain was found in a study of early T cells in non-severe SARS-CoV-2 infection. Study information: RNA in bulk from unsorted whole blood was sequenced, and chains were unpaired. General study results and limits: Comparison of clonotypes with VDJdb favored anti-spike CD8 responses while missing private and CD4 specificities.

V was shortened by 1 base and J by 10 bases, with 19 bases between the two germline ends. Germline V gene data show CDR1 as SGHTA and CDR2 as FQGNSA. The CDR3 covers 15 residues. In regard to this clonotype: Its antigen remains unidentified.

The TCR library protocol attached unique molecular identifiers to the individual cDNA molecules. TCRdb re-called the 5' RACE reads with MiXCR, one entry per CDR3 protein. The sample carries more than 95,000 distinct CDR3 sequences, 8% to 13% recorded once. The genes are TRBV7-2 and TRBJ2-5, with a possible D match to TRBD2 (6 bases). Sequencing was performed on whole blood, taken at baseline. This receptor was identified in an adult who was a healthcare worker with PCR-confirmed SARS-CoV-2 infection or an uninfected control (not recorded which). CDR3 bases: TGTGCCAGCAGCTTAGATGTAGCGGTTGAAGGAAGCCAGTACTTC. Translated: CASSLDVAVEGSQYF. The variable domain in full, completed from reference TRBV7-2 and TRBJ2-5, reads GAGVSQSPSNKVTEKGKDVELRCDPISGHTALYWYRQSLGQGLEFLIYFQGNSAPDKSGLPSDRFSAERTGGSVSTLTIQRTQQEDSAVYLCASSLDVAVEGSQYFGPGTRLLVL.